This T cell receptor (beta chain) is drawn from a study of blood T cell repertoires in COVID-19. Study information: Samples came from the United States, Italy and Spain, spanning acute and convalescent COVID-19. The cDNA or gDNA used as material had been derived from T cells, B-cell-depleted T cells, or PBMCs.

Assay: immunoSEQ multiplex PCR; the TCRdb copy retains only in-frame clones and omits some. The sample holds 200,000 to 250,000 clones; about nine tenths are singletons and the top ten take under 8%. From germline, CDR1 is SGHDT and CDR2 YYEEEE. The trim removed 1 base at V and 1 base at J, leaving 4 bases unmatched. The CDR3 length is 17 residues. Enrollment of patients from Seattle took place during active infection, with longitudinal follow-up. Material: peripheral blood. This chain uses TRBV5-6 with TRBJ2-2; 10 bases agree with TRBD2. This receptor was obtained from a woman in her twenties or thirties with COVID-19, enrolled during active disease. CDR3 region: CASSLLRLAGNTGELFF. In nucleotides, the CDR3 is TGTGCCAGCAGCTTGCTACGACTAGCGGGGAACACCGGGGAGCTGTTTTTT.